This paragraph covers one TCR beta chain sequence. The CDR3 loop spans 16 amino acids. Germline lookup yields CDR1 SEHNR and CDR2 FQNEAQ (reference sequence). Germline trimming cut 5 bases from V and 5 bases from J; bases unmatched to any gene: 8. Participants were aged about 18 to 100 years from roughly 26 US areas. Two consecutive negative NP/OP PCR tests, clearance, or resolved symptoms defined Cohort 3 recovery. The sample comes from a study of blood T cell repertoires in COVID-19. Authors' data handling: Nucleated cell number was recorded as an estimate derived from reference gene primer amplification. Only in-frame clones appear in the TCRdb table, and some are missing; sequencing was by immunoSEQ multiplex PCR. That table gives V, J and clone size, and the DNA gave D and trimming. Here the sample spans 250,000 or so clones, about 80% being singletons.

This chain connects TRBV7-9 to TRBJ1-4; 10 bases fit TRBD1. The source of this sequence is a man aged 45-60 years who had recovered from COVID-19. The source material was PBMCs or T cells enriched from blood (not recorded which). DNA for the CDR3: TGTGCCAGCAGCATCGGACAGGGGGGAAGAAATGAAAAACTGTTTTTT. Translated, it gives CASSIGQGGRNEKLFF.